This TCR beta chain was sequenced for a study of blood T cell repertoires in COVID-19 (dated by TCRdb to 2018 to 2020). About the full investigation: Samples covering the acute and convalescent phases of COVID-19 were provided by collaborators in the United States, Italy and Spain. The repertoires were made available in a free public database intended to serve as a resource for research on the immune response to SARS-CoV-2. The material from the prospective study consisted of cDNA or gDNA derived from T cells, B-cell-depleted T cells, or PBMCs. Subjects who had been exposed to COVID-19, were actively infected with it, or had recovered from it provided the deeply sampled blood TCRbeta repertoires that made up the dataset. Where available, HLA class I and class II types were taken from metadata supplied by the sample provider and were not determined by assay-based typing. Samples were obtained from the ongoing ImmuneRACE study (first 160 participants) and from over 1,000 subjects provided by 6 global collaborators. Nearly every sample came with metadata listing a de-identified subject ID, COVID-19 status, age in years and sex. Overall study outcomes, separate from this receptor: Clinical and demographic metadata were provided uncurated, with the amount varying by source and participant.

The V and J ends are trimmed by 4 bases and 6 bases, leaving 10 bases between them. The germline V gene yields SNHLY for CDR1 and FYNNEI for CDR2. The CDR3, cysteine through phenylalanine, is 12 amino acids long. The CDR3 DNA has 36 bases and is translated from base 1. The immunoSEQ Assay, a bias-controlled multiplex PCR, was used to amplify TCRbeta CDR3 regions from genomic DNA. Regarding the original processing steps: The number of nucleated cells in each sample was estimated from the amplification of reference gene primers within the assay. To quantify the absolute abundance of each unique TCRbeta CDR3 rearrangement, sequence reads were collapsed and filtered. For each sample, productive Simpson clonality was calculated as the square root of Simpson's diversity index over productive rearrangements. The source is immuneACCESS, and TCRdb retained only in-frame sequences with V and J called. Part of the clones is not carried over; for the studies checked, unresolved V genes explain less than half of this, and the remainder is unexplained. Clonal size and the V and J genes are those of that table, whereas D and trimming came from the DNA. For this sample there are tens of thousands of clones; around 87% appear just once. The ten most abundant clones make up around 2% of the sample.

The collaborating institutions used their own protocols to collect whole blood in K2EDTA tubes. For TCRbeta analysis, collaborator samples were shipped as frozen whole blood, as isolated PBMCs, or as DNA extracted from either sample type. Worth noting for this clone: The target of this receptor is not known. One base away there is no much larger clone; base qualities are not given.

The sequence is built from TRBV2 and TRBJ2-7; a tentative D match to TRBD1 spans 6 bases. Material: peripheral blood. This receptor was identified in a man aged 50 or older with active or convalescent COVID-19. The CDR3 region: CASSVQGGEQYF. The sequenced DNA: TGTGCCAGCAGTGTACAAGGGGGCGAGCAGTACTTC. When the CDR3 is completed using the reference TRBV2 and TRBJ2-7 genes on either side, the full variable domain is EPEVTQTPSHQVTQMGQEVILRCVPISNHLYFYWYRQILGQKVEFLVSFYNNEISEKSEIFDDQFSVERPDGSNFTLKIRSTKLEDSAMYFCASSVQGGEQYFGPGTRLTVT.